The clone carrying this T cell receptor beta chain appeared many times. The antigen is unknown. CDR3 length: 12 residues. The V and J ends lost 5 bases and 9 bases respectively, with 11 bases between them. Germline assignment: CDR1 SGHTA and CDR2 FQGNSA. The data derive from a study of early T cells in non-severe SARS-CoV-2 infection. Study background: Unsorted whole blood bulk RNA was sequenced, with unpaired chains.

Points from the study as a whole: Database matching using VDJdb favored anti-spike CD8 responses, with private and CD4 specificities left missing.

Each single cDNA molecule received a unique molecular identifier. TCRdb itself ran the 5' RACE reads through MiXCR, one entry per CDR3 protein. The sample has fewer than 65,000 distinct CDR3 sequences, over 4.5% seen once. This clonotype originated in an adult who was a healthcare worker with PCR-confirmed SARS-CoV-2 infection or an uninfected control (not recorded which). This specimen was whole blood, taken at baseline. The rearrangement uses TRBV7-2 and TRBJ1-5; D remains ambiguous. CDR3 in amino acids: CASSPRGRPQHF. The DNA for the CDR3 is TGTGCCAGCAGCCCTCGCGGGCGGCCCCAGCATTTT.